The 26 T cell receptor beta chains presented below share a single source sample, sequenced in a study of blood T cell repertoires in COVID-19. Data came from immunoSEQ multiplex PCR; TCRdb stores just in-frame clones and leaves some out. Found here are roughly 160,000 clones, about 90% of them singletons; the top ten hold 7% to 8%. The specimen sequenced was PBMCs or T cells enriched from blood (not recorded which). The receptors shown here come from a woman aged 45-65 years who had recovered from COVID-19.

The chain couples TRBV21-1 to TRBJ1-1. TRBV21-1 is termed a pseudogene. CDR3 length: 11 amino acids. The CDR3 reads CASPPTVKAFF. CDR3 nucleotide sequence: TGTGCCAGCCCCCCCACGGTGAAAGCTTTCTTT.

The rearrangement uses TRBV15 and TRBJ1-1, with 8 bases matching TRBD1. Per germline, CDR1 LNHNV and CDR2 YYDKDF (reference sequence). J was trimmed by 4 bases and V by 1 base; bases with no gene match: 5. The CDR3 length is 15 residues. CDR3 residues: CATSRGTGSGTEAFF. Written as DNA, the CDR3 is TGTGCCACCAGCAGAGGGACAGGGTCGGGCACTGAAGCTTTCTTT.

The chain joins TRBV19 to TRBJ1-5, with TRBD1 as a possible D gene (6 bases). Between the trimmed V and J ends, which lost 5 bases and 4 bases, there was a span of 15 bases. Germline values: CDR1 LNHDA, CDR2 SQIVND (reference sequence). This CDR3 has 15 amino acids. CDR3 region: CASSVKPGVNQPQHF. The CDR3 region has the DNA TGTGCCAGTAGTGTAAAGCCAGGGGTGAATCAGCCCCAGCATTTT.

This rearrangement joins TRBV6-1 to TRBJ2-1, with D perhaps TRBD1 (6 bases). The CDR3 extends over 15 amino acids. The V end was cut by 0 bases, the J end by 4 bases, with 10 bases between. Germline V lookup: CDR1 MNHNS, CDR2 SASEGT. The CDR3 loop reads CASSEAWTAYNEQFF. The CDR3 coding sequence is TGTGCCAGCAGTGAAGCGTGGACAGCTTACAATGAGCAGTTCTTC.

V gene TRBV20-1 combines with J gene TRBJ1-1; a weak D match, TRBD1 (5 bases). This CDR3 has 11 amino acids. Deletions cut 3 bases from V and 7 bases from J, with 9 bases between. From germline, CDR1 is DFQATT and CDR2 SNEGSKA (reference sequence). The CDR3 DNA sequence: TGCAGTGCTAGTTTGGGGGGTGAAGCTTTCTTT. It yields the protein CSASLGGEAFF.

The chain carries TRBV15 and TRBJ2-4; 8 bases align to TRBD1. Germline CDR1 LNHNV, CDR2 YYDKDF (reference sequence). The V and J ends lost 4 bases and 0 bases, in that order; junction bases with no gene match: 5. The CDR3 has 16 amino acids. The CDR3 bases are TGTGCCACCAGCACGGGACAGGCCCTAGCCAAAAACATTCAGTACTTC. Translating it yields CATSTGQALAKNIQYF.

This clone has a handful of counts. The CDR3: CASSSRALEQYF. CDR3 coding DNA: TGTGCCAGCAGCTCCAGGGCTCTCGAGCAGTACTTC. The chain is built from TRBV11-1 and TRBJ2-7, with D perhaps matching TRBD1 (5 bases). Trimming stripped 4 bases from V and 6 bases from J, with 10 bases between. The CDR3 loop spans 12 amino acids. Germline values: CDR1 SGHAT, CDR2 FQDESV (reference sequence). Drawing the rest from reference TRBV11-1 and TRBJ2-7, the complete variable domain is EAEVAQSPRYKITEKSQAVAFWCDPISGHATLYWYRQILGQGPELLVQFQDESVVDDSQLPKDRFSAERLKGVDSTLKIQPAELGDSAMYLCASSSRALEQYFGPGTRLTVT.

The CDR3: CASSTVDGYTF. The CDR3 region has the DNA TGTGCCAGCAGTACCGTAGATGGCTACACCTTC. J is TRBJ1-2 and V is TRBV28, with D hard to call. The V gene lost 5 bases and the J gene lost 6 bases, with 7 bases spanning the gap. The CDR3 has 11 residues. From germline, CDR1 is MDHEN and CDR2 SYDVKM.

The chain recombines TRBV25-1 with TRBJ1-4, with D perhaps TRBD1 (6 bases). Trimming stripped 11 bases from V and 3 bases from J, with 16 bases between. The germline V gene has CDR1 MGHDK and CDR2 SYGVNS. This CDR3 contains 14 residues. CDR3 residues: CAAKGGPANEKLFF. The CDR3 bases are TGTGCCGCAAAGGGGGGGCCAGCTAATGAAAAACTGTTTTTT.

The V gene is TRBV6-5, the J gene TRBJ2-7; 10 nucleotides align to TRBD1. CDR1 and CDR2 from the germline V gene are MNHEY and SVGAGI. Trimming at V came to 9 bases and at J to 2 bases, leaving 7 bases not matched to a gene. The length of the CDR3 is 14 residues. CDR3 sequence (DNA): TGTGCCAGTATGACCGGACAGGGGGCCTACGAGCAGTACTTC. It is translated as CASMTGQGAYEQYF.

J is TRBJ1-1 and V is TRBV20-1, with D uncertain. V was shortened by 3 bases and J by 4 bases, with 3 bases between the two germline ends. CDR3 length: 10 residues. CDR1 DFQATT and CDR2 SNEGSKA come from the germline V gene (reference sequence). CDR3 amino acids: CSASRTEAFF. The CDR3 nucleotides are TGCAGTGCTAGCCGCACTGAAGCTTTCTTT.

The chain couples TRBV2 to TRBJ2-1; TRBD2 is a possible D gene (5 bases). Germline CDR1 reads SNHLY; CDR2 reads FYNNEI. The CDR3 sequence is 14 residues long. V was trimmed by 5 bases and J by 4 bases, leaving 12 bases between them. CDR3 in DNA: TGTGCCAGCAGTTCCAGGAGGCAGTACAATGAGCAGTTCTTC. Translated, it gives CASSSRRQYNEQFF.

The V gene is TRBV10-3, the J gene TRBJ2-5, with D perhaps matching TRBD2 (6 bases). Germline CDR1 reads ENHRY; CDR2 reads SYGVKD. Trimming took 3 bases from V and 4 from J, leaving 15 bases between them. The CDR3 runs 15 residues. For the CDR3, the DNA is TGTGCCATCAGTGATCGCGGAGGGGCTCGAGAGACCCAGTACTTC. Its translation: CAISDRGGARETQYF.

The chain carries TRBV27 and TRBJ2-7, with D perhaps TRBD1 (6 bases). Trimming removed 7 bases from V and 2 bases from J, with 15 bases in between. The CDR3 sequence is 14 residues long. Germline V gene data show CDR1 as MNHEY and CDR2 as SMNVEV (reference sequence). DNA for the CDR3: TGTGCCAGCAAGCGGACAGACAGACCCTACGAGCAGTACTTC. Translated: CASKRTDRPYEQYF.

This chain links TRBV7-3 with TRBJ1-6, with no clear D. Germline-derived CDR1 and CDR2 are SGHTA and FQGTGA. V dropped 4 bases and J dropped 1 base, with 20 bases sitting between them. The CDR3 is 19 amino acids. CDR3 nucleotide sequence: TGTGCCAGCAGCTCTCATTGGGAGGGAATAAGTTCCTATAATTCACCCCTCCACTTT. Amino acid sequence: CASSSHWEGISSYNSPLHF.

Points on this clone: Its ends do not fully match the called genes, so a read error is possible. J is TRBJ1-2 and V is TRBV3-1 (or the pseudogene TRBV3-2); D is perhaps TRBD1 (5 bases). Germline V gives CDR1 LGHDT, CDR2 YNNKEL (reference sequence). The CDR3 length is 11 residues. The CDR3 coding sequence is TGTGCCAGCAGCGAAGACAGATTCTACACCTTC. Translated: CASSEDRFYTF.

This clone was picked up a small number of times. V and J are TRBV5-1 and TRBJ2-2; tentatively, D is TRBD1 (6 bases). Germline lookup yields CDR1 SGHRS and CDR2 YFSETQ. The CDR3 has 15 residues. The V and J ends lost 4 bases and 5 bases respectively, with 15 bases between them. The CDR3 loop reads CASSPGQWPTGELFF. CDR3 nucleotides: TGCGCCAGCAGCCCCGGACAGTGGCCGACCGGGGAGCTGTTTTTT.

V usage is TRBV2 and J usage is TRBJ2-7; D possibly corresponds to TRBD2 (6 bases). CDR1 is SNHLY and CDR2 is FYNNEI in the germline V gene. Trimming pared 6 bases from V and 3 bases from J, leaving 12 bases between. The CDR3 is 13 residues long. CDR3: CASSPGTGYEQYF. CDR3 coding DNA: TGTGCCAGCAGCCCCGGGACTGGCTACGAGCAGTACTTC.

This chain links TRBV18 with TRBJ1-5; D remains unclear. Germline V gene lookup returns CDR1 KGHSH and CDR2 LQKENI. The CDR3 is made up of 16 amino acids. The ends were cut back, 0 bases at V and 0 bases at J, with 9 bases in the middle. The CDR3 DNA follows: TGTGCCAGCTCACCACCCTCCCCGGGTAGCAATCAGCCCCAGCATTTT. It is translated as CASSPPSPGSNQPQHF.

This rearrangement joins TRBV5-6 to TRBJ2-2; TRBD1 might be the D (5 bases). This CDR3 is built from 18 residues. Looked up from germline, CDR1 is SGHDT and CDR2 is YYEEEE. Trimming removed 4 bases from V and 4 bases from J, with 23 bases in between. The CDR3 DNA is TGTGCCAGCAGCCCCACCCGCCAGCAGGGTCGGATCACCGGGGAGCTGTTTTTT. Encoded protein: CASSPTRQQGRITGELFF.

The CDR3: CASSFQTPLANYGYTF. DNA of the CDR3: TGTGCCAGCAGTTTCCAAACCCCACTAGCTAACTATGGCTACACCTTC. V and J are TRBV28 and TRBJ1-2; D unresolved. Between the trimmed V and J ends, which lost 3 bases and 0 bases, there was a span of 14 bases. Per the germline V gene, CDR1 is MDHEN and CDR2 is SYDVKM. The CDR3 covers 16 residues.

This clone was observed a few times. This chain connects TRBV18 to TRBJ2-2; D call uncertain. Germline CDR1 is KGHSH and CDR2 is LQKENI. V was cut by 5 bases and J by 2 bases, with 12 bases left in between. CDR3 length equals 15 residues. CDR3 nucleotide sequence: TGTGCCAGCTCAGACCCCAGCGATAACACCGGGGAGCTGTTTTTT. It translates to CASSDPSDNTGELFF.

The V and J genes are TRBV29-1 and TRBJ2-7; 7 bases are shared with TRBD1. The trim removed 4 bases at V and 2 bases at J, leaving 8 bases unmatched. Germline V CDR1 and CDR2: SQVTM, ANQGSEA. This CDR3 is built from 14 residues. CDR3 amino acids: CSVVGQGVTYEQYF. The CDR3 DNA reads TGCAGCGTTGTCGGTCAGGGGGTCACCTACGAGCAGTACTTC.

The chain links TRBV2 to TRBJ2-7, with TRBD2 matching over 8 bases. The CDR3 is 16 amino acids. Germline values: CDR1 SNHLY, CDR2 FYNNEI. V gave up 2 bases and J gave up 0 bases; unmatched junction bases: 6. The CDR3 reads CASSEFGGRTSYEQYF. The CDR3 DNA follows: TGTGCCAGCAGTGAATTCGGCGGGAGGACCTCCTACGAGCAGTACTTC.

This sequence joins TRBV28 and TRBJ2-1; D is possibly TRBD1 (6 bases). Germline V gene lookup returns CDR1 MDHEN and CDR2 SYDVKM. CDR3 length equals 15 residues. The V end lost 0 bases, the J end lost 8 bases, and 14 bases lay between the germline ends. In DNA, the CDR3 is TGTGCCAGCAGTTTATGGGGGGCGCCTTCGGATGAGCAGTTCTTC. This encodes CASSLWGAPSDEQFF.

The J gene is TRBJ2-1, the V gene TRBV7-2; D unclear. V lost 1 base to trimming and J lost 4 bases, with 11 bases between them. Germline V gene sequence: CDR1 SGHTA, CDR2 FQGNSA. The CDR3 extends over 15 amino acids. The DNA for the CDR3 is TGTGCCAGCAGCTTAGAAGTATCCACATACAATGAGCAGTTCTTC. Its protein is CASSLEVSTYNEQFF.